This TCR beta chain emerged from a study of T cell changes during pregnancy in multiple sclerosis. The germline V and J ends were trimmed by 5 bases and 8 bases, with 10 bases remaining between them. The CDR3 is 11 amino acids. CDR1 is SGHAT and CDR2 is FQNNGV in the germline V gene. Sequencing used immunoSEQ multiplex PCR; TCRdb keeps in-frame clones, though not all of them. The repertoire holds tens of thousands of clones, with more than 90% as singletons. This clone appeared once. The J gene is TRBJ2-7, the V gene TRBV11-2; the D gene is possibly TRBD2 (5 bases). The sample here was CD4+ T cells from peripheral blood mononuclear cells, taken after pregnancy. This receptor was taken from a female donor in good health, enrolled as a control in a pregnancy study. This chain's CDR3 is CASSRRLQQYF. CDR3 sequence (DNA): TGTGCCAGCAGCCGGAGGTTGCAGCAGTACTTC.